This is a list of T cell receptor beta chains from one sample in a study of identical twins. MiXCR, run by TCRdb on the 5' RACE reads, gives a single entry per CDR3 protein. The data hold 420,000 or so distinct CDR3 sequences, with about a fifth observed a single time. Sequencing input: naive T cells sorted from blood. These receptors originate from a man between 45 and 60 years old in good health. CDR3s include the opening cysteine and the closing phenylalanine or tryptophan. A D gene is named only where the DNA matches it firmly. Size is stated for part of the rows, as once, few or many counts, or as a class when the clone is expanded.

CDR3nt: TGTGCCAGCAGTTACGTAACCACATTGGCCACAGATACGCAGTATTTT
CDR3aa: CASSYVTTLATDTQYF
j_gene: TRBJ2-3
d_gene: -
v_gene: TRBV6-2/TRBV6-3
abundance: few

CDR3nt: TGTGCCACCAGACCCAGCGGGGGAGGAGAGACCCAGTACTTC
CDR3aa: CATRPSGGGETQYF
j_gene: TRBJ2-5
d_gene: TRBD2
v_gene: TRBV24-1
abundance: -

CDR3nt: TGCAGTGCCGAGGGGGCGCAGAGCAATCAGCCCCAGCATTTT
CDR3aa: CSAEGAQSNQPQHF
j_gene: TRBJ1-5
d_gene: TRBD1
v_gene: TRBV20-1
abundance: few

CDR3nt: TGTGCCACCAGCAGATCCGACAGCTACAATGAGCAGTTCTTC
CDR3aa: CATSRSDSYNEQFF
j_gene: TRBJ2-1
d_gene: -
v_gene: TRBV15
abundance: many

CDR3nt: TGTGCCAGCGAGCCACCCTCTGGGGCCAACGTCCTGACTTTC
CDR3aa: CASEPPSGANVLTF
j_gene: TRBJ2-6
d_gene: -
v_gene: TRBV5-6
abundance: -

CDR3nt: TGTGCCATCAGCCTACAGGGGGGCACAGATACGCAGTATTTT
CDR3aa: CAISLQGGTDTQYF
j_gene: TRBJ2-3
d_gene: TRBD1
v_gene: TRBV10-3
abundance: -

CDR3nt: TGTGCCAGCAGCCCTAGCTTGTGGACAGAGGGGTCCGACAATGAGCAGTTCTTC
CDR3aa: CASSPSLWTEGSDNEQFF
j_gene: TRBJ2-1
d_gene: -
v_gene: TRBV11-1
abundance: few

CDR3nt: TGTGCCACTGACGTGGGCGACAATCAGCCCCAGCATTTT
CDR3aa: CATDVGDNQPQHF
j_gene: TRBJ1-5
d_gene: -
v_gene: TRBV15
abundance: -

CDR3nt: TGCGCCAGCAGCCATGGGACTAATGAAAAACTGTTTTTT
CDR3aa: CASSHGTNEKLFF
j_gene: TRBJ1-4
d_gene: -
v_gene: TRBV4-3
abundance: few

CDR3nt: TGTGCCAGCTCGTGGGGACAGGGCAATTCACCCCTCCACTTT
CDR3aa: CASSWGQGNSPLHF
j_gene: TRBJ1-6
d_gene: TRBD1
v_gene: TRBV27
abundance: many

CDR3nt: TGTGCCAGCAGTTACTCCGGACAGGGGGCTGACGAGCAGTACTTC
CDR3aa: CASSYSGQGADEQYF
j_gene: TRBJ2-7
d_gene: TRBD1
v_gene: TRBV6-5
abundance: -

CDR3nt: TGTGCCTGGAGTGTAAGCGGCACAGATACGCAGTATTTT
CDR3aa: CAWSVSGTDTQYF
j_gene: TRBJ2-3
d_gene: -
v_gene: TRBV30
abundance: -

CDR3nt: TGTGCCAGCGGGAAGTCAGGCTACGAGCAGTACTTC
CDR3aa: CASGKSGYEQYF
j_gene: TRBJ2-7
d_gene: -
v_gene: TRBV28
abundance: -

CDR3nt: TGCGCCAGCAGCCTAAGTAGCGGGGAAGAGACCCAGTACTTC
CDR3aa: CASSLSSGEETQYF
j_gene: TRBJ2-5
d_gene: TRBD2
v_gene: TRBV5-1
abundance: -

CDR3nt: TGTGCCAGCAGCTTAGTAGCGGGGGGCACAGATACGCAGTATTTT
CDR3aa: CASSLVAGGTDTQYF
j_gene: TRBJ2-3
d_gene: TRBD2
v_gene: TRBV7-2
abundance: many

CDR3nt: TGCGCCAGCAGCGGTGGACAGACCTTCTACGAGCAGTACTTC
CDR3aa: CASSGGQTFYEQYF
j_gene: TRBJ2-7
d_gene: -
v_gene: TRBV5-1
abundance: few

CDR3nt: TGCGCCAGCAGCCAATTCTCTGGGACCGGGGAGCTGTTTTTT
CDR3aa: CASSQFSGTGELFF
j_gene: TRBJ2-2
d_gene: -
v_gene: TRBV4-3
abundance: -

CDR3nt: TGCGCCAGCAGCCAAGGGTTCACAGATACGCAGTATTTT
CDR3aa: CASSQGFTDTQYF
j_gene: TRBJ2-3
d_gene: -
v_gene: TRBV4-3
abundance: few

CDR3nt: TGTGCCAGCAGCTTAGGGACTAGCGGGGGGTCAAAAACCGGGGAGCTGTTTTTT
CDR3aa: CASSLGTSGGSKTGELFF
j_gene: TRBJ2-2
d_gene: TRBD2
v_gene: TRBV11-2
abundance: -

CDR3nt: TGTGCCAGCAGTCAAGGCCTAGGGGTCGAAGCTTTCTTT
CDR3aa: CASSQGLGVEAFF
j_gene: TRBJ1-1
d_gene: -
v_gene: TRBV12-3/TRBV12-4
abundance: -

CDR3nt: TGTGCCAGCAGTTCACGAAGTGGAGGAACTAATGAAAAACTGTTTTTT
CDR3aa: CASSSRSGGTNEKLFF
j_gene: TRBJ1-4
d_gene: -
v_gene: TRBV28
abundance: -

CDR3nt: TGTGCCAGCAGGGATATGGGATCTCTAAATCAGCCCCAGCATTTT
CDR3aa: CASRDMGSLNQPQHF
j_gene: TRBJ1-5
d_gene: -
v_gene: TRBV28
abundance: -

CDR3nt: TGTGCCAGCAGACCCTGGACTAGCTCTTACAATGAGCAGTTCTTC
CDR3aa: CASRPWTSSYNEQFF
j_gene: TRBJ2-1
d_gene: TRBD2
v_gene: TRBV28
abundance: -

CDR3nt: TGCAGCGTGACTCGTTGGGACAACCGTCTCGGCTCCTACGAGCAGTACTTC
CDR3aa: CSVTRWDNRLGSYEQYF
j_gene: TRBJ2-7
d_gene: -
v_gene: TRBV29-1
abundance: -

CDR3nt: TGCGCCAGCAGCCAAGAAGGGGGAACCGGGGAGCTGTTTTTT
CDR3aa: CASSQEGGTGELFF
j_gene: TRBJ2-2
d_gene: -
v_gene: TRBV4-3
abundance: -

CDR3nt: TGTGCCAGCTCACCTTCTTCAGGGGGAGAAGCTGGCTACACCTTC
CDR3aa: CASSPSSGGEAGYTF
j_gene: TRBJ1-2
d_gene: TRBD1
v_gene: TRBV18
abundance: -